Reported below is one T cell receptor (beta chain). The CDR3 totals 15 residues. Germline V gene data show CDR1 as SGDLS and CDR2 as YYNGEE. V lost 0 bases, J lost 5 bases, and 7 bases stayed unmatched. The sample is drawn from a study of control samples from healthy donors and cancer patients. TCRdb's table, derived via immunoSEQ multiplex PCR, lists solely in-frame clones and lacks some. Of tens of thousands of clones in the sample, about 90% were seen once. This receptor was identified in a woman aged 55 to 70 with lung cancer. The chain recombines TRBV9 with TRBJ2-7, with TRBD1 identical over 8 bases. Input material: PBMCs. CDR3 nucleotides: TGTGCCAGCAGCGTAGGCAGGACAGGGTTTCACGAGCAGTACTTC. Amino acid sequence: CASSVGRTGFHEQYF.